This T cell receptor beta chain was captured in a study of T cells after yellow fever vaccination. Turning to the study itself: Preparation of the low-cell-number fractions used SMART-Seq v4 Ultra Low Input.

The CDR3 is 17 amino acids. J gave up 1 base and V 3 bases, and 8 bases lay outside the gene matches. Germline assignment: CDR1 LGHNA and CDR2 YSLEER. TCR cDNA was made by 5'RACE template switching, adding a universal primer site and UMIs. TCRdb reanalysed the 5' RACE reads using MiXCR and keeps one entry per CDR3 protein. The sample comprises roughly 340,000 distinct CDR3 sequences, about 9.5% of which are singletons, and 18% rests with the top ten. Study-level points and caveats: Relatively few clonotypes were ones that appeared in both CD4 and CD8 compartments. The study re-detected most primary-vaccination clones after the booster (nearly 97% CD4, around 90% CD8).

This clonotype was observed a handful of times. Its antigen remains unknown. The sample consisted of PBMCs, taken on the day of the first yellow fever vaccination. The chain couples TRBV4-3 to TRBJ2-1; 8 positions agree with TRBD2. This sequence originates from a man between 18 and 35 years old who received the YFV17D yellow fever vaccine. The CDR3 DNA sequence: TGCGCCAGCAGCCACGTCTCGGGGGGGTCGTCCTACAATGAGCAGTTCTTC. Protein: CASSHVSGGSSYNEQFF.